The T cell receptor beta chain described here comes from a study of cytotoxic CD8 clonotypes in ibrutinib-treated CLL. Some clones are missing from TCRdb's copy, which holds only in-frame ones; the method was immunoSEQ multiplex PCR. Of about 4,500 clones in the sample, roughly 84% are singletons; the top ten hold under 25%. The sample here was PBMCs, taken before ibrutinib treatment. The clonotype comes from a human donor with chronic lymphocytic leukemia.

The CDR3 DNA reads as TGTGCCAGCAGTGCTAAGGGGGGCCTCTACGAGCAGTACTTC. It translates to CASSAKGGLYEQYF. V and J are TRBV2 and TRBJ2-7; either TRBD1 or TRBD2 may supply D (6 bases each). Between the trimmed V and J ends, which lost 4 bases and 3 bases, there was a span of 13 bases. Germline lookup yields CDR1 SNHLY and CDR2 FYNNEI. CDR3 length equals 14 residues.